This T cell receptor beta chain is drawn from a study of radiation and T cells in renal cell carcinoma. Study outcomes and limitations: Top tumor clonotypes rose in blood 2 weeks post-radiation, then contracted. No pretreatment tumor biopsies were available for baseline clonotypes.

Time point described: blood 4 weeks post-SBRT, at nephrectomy. Noted treatment: 15 Gy SBRT to primary tumor, nephrectomy 4 weeks later. Nephrectomy followed 15 Gy stereotactic body radiation by 4 weeks. Serial blood draws occurred at baseline and 2 and 4 weeks post-SBRT. Clones were sequenced by immunoSEQ multiplex PCR, and TCRdb holds only the in-frame ones, with some missing. This sample yields about 83,000 clones, of which over 80% are seen a single time; around 2.5% belongs to the top ten. Deletions cut 6 bases from V and 0 bases from J, with 12 bases between. Germline values: CDR1 SGHAT, CDR2 FQNNGV. The CDR3 has 15 residues. This clone has just a few counts. What it recognizes is unknown.

The chain links TRBV11-2 to TRBJ2-1; no firm D call. The source material was blood, sampled from a patient whose treatment included radiotherapy and nephrectomy. The source of this sequence is a woman aged 55-70 years with renal cell carcinoma. The CDR3 sequence is CASSPDLGSYNEQFF. The DNA for the CDR3 is TGTGCCAGCAGTCCCGACTTGGGCTCCTACAATGAGCAGTTCTTC.